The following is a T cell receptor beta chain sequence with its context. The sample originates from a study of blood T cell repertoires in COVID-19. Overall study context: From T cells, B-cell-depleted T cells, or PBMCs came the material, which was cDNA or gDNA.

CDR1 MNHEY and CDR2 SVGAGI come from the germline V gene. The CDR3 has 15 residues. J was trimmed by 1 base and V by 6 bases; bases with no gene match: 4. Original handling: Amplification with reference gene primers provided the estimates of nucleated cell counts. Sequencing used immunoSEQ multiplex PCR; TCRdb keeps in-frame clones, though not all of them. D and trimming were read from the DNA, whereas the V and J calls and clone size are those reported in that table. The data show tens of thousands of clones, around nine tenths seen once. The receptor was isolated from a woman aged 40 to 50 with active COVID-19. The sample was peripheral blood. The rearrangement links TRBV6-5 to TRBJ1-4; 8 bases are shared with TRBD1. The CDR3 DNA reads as TGTGCCAGCAGGGGGGGGACAGGAACTAATGAAAAACTGTTTTTT. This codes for CASRGGTGTNEKLFF.